The present entry profiles one T cell receptor (beta chain) with its context. What it binds is not known. These data are taken from a study of T cell responses to AZD1222 COVID-19 vaccine. The study's findings and limits: The study found Spike-specific TCR breadth and depth rose after two AZD1222 doses. Across spike, vaccine-associated CD4 TCRs were found, dominant at 160-218 and 743-854. Clonal diversity was possibly underestimated, and white British individuals and females predominated among donors.

The table came from immunoSEQ multiplex PCR; TCRdb's copy has only in-frame clones and leaves some out. The table lists roughly 130,000 clones, around nine tenths of them singletons. Trimming took 0 bases from V and 8 from J, leaving 8 bases between them. CDR3 length: 12 amino acids. The V gene's germline CDR1 is SGHNT and CDR2 YYREEE (reference sequence). The TCR sequence derives from an adult who received the AZD1222 COVID-19 vaccine. The chain employs TRBV5-4 and TRBJ1-2; D not certain. The sample here was peripheral blood, taken 28 days after the second AZD1222 dose. As DNA, the CDR3 is TGTGCCAGCAGCTTGGACGGGAGCGGCTACACCTTC. Protein: CASSLDGSGYTF.